These 13 T cell receptor beta chains came from one sample sequenced in a study of cytomegalovirus exposure and HLA in healthy donors. This PCR relied on a set of 60 Vbeta primers and 13 Jbeta primers. Only in-frame clones appear in the TCRdb table, and some are missing; sequencing was by immunoSEQ multiplex PCR. There are 150,000 to 200,000 clones in the sample; around three quarters occur only once, and about 2.1% lies in the top ten. Sequenced sample: PBMCs. The receptors derive from a young man in good health and CMV-seronegative.

This chain links TRBV6-5 with TRBJ1-2; D ambiguous. The germline CDR1 and CDR2 sequences are MNHEY and SVGAGI. With 8 bases removed from V and 8 bases from J, the gap between germline ends came to 12 bases. This CDR3 comprises 11 residues. CDR3 loop: CASRSGSGYTF. CDR3 coding DNA: TGTGCCAGCCGGTCGGGGTCCGGCTACACCTTC.

The chain links TRBV11-2 to TRBJ2-1, with D possibly matching TRBD1 (6 bases). V lost 2 bases to trimming and J lost 3 bases, with 11 bases between them. The CDR3 spans 15 residues. Germline lookup yields CDR1 SGHAT and CDR2 FQNNGV. For the CDR3, the DNA is TGTGCCAGCAGCTTATCCCGGACAGACTACAATGAGCAGTTCTTC. This sequence encodes CASSLSRTDYNEQFF. The variable domain in full, with the rest retrieved from reference TRBV11-2 and TRBJ2-1, is EAGVAQSPRYKIIEKRQSVAFWCNPISGHATLYWYQQILGQGPKLLIQFQNNGVVDDSQLPKDRFSAERLKGVDSTLKIQPAKLEDSAVYLCASSLSRTDYNEQFFGPGTRLTVL.

This clone was picked up one time. This rearrangement joins TRBV10-3 to TRBJ1-1; 11 bases fit TRBD1. After removal of 7 bases from V and 7 bases from J, the junction contained 20 bases not matched to a gene. CDR3 size: 18 residues. Germline CDR1 and CDR2: ENHRY and SYGVKD. In DNA form, the CDR3 reads TGTGCCATCACGCCAGAAAACCTCGGGACAGGGGGACGGAATGAAGCTTTCTTT. Protein product: CAITPENLGTGGRNEAFF.

The chain employs TRBV6-1 and TRBJ1-3; D unresolved. Trimming cost V 5 bases and J 3 bases, with 11 bases left between them. Germline CDR1 MNHNS, CDR2 SASEGT. This CDR3 spans 14 amino acids. For the CDR3, the DNA is TGTGCCAGCAGTACCCGGGGAGGTGGAAACACCATATATTTT. Its protein product is CASSTRGGGNTIYF.

The genes are TRBV5-4 and TRBJ2-5, with 10 bases aligning to TRBD1. CDR3 length equals 15 residues. Germline trimming cut 2 bases from V and 1 base from J; bases unmatched to any gene: 2. Per the germline V gene, CDR1 is SGHNT and CDR2 is YYREEE (reference sequence). The CDR3 spells CASSFRTGGQETQYF. The DNA for the CDR3 is TGTGCCAGCAGCTTTCGGACAGGGGGCCAAGAGACCCAGTACTTC.

This clone was detected a few times. The gene calls are TRBV7-2 and TRBJ2-1; 13 positions agree with TRBD2. Looked up from germline, CDR1 is SGHTA and CDR2 is FQGNSA. This CDR3 has 15 residues. Trimming at V came to 3 bases and at J to 9 bases, leaving 5 bases not matched to a gene. The CDR3 sequence is CASSFGTSGIGEQFF. The CDR3 coding sequence is TGTGCCAGCAGCTTCGGGACTAGCGGGATCGGTGAGCAGTTCTTC.

This clone was picked up one time. DNA of the CDR3: TGCAGCGTTGAAGATACAGGGAAAAGCTCCTACGAGCAGTACTTC. This codes for CSVEDTGKSSYEQYF. V is TRBV29-1 and J is TRBJ2-7; D perhaps matches TRBD1 (6 bases). In germline, CDR1 is SQVTM, CDR2 ANQGSEA. The CDR3 is 15 amino acids. V was clipped by 0 bases and J by 0 bases, with 12 bases between them.

The V call is TRBV15, the J call TRBJ2-3, with 9 nucleotides matching TRBD2. The CDR3 is 16 residues long. The ends lost 0 bases at V and 7 bases at J; junction bases unmatched: 8. Looked up from germline, CDR1 is LNHNV and CDR2 is YYDKDF (reference sequence). In DNA form, the CDR3 reads TGTGCCACCAGCAGAGAGGGTAGCGGGAGTTGGCATACGCAGTATTTT. Translation: CATSREGSGSWHTQYF.

The V gene is TRBV6-6, the J gene TRBJ2-1; 7 bases match TRBD1. The J segment lost 4 bases and the V segment lost 2 bases, leaving 2 bases of the junction unmatched. Germline values: CDR1 MNHNY, CDR2 SVGAGI (reference sequence). The CDR3 has 14 amino acids. In DNA, the CDR3 is TGTGCCAGCAGTTACAGGGGACAGTACAATGAGCAGTTCTTC. It encodes CASSYRGQYNEQFF.

This chain links TRBV7-3 with TRBJ2-1; TRBD1 might be the D (5 bases). There are 18 residues in the CDR3. From germline, CDR1 is SGHTA and CDR2 FQGTGA. V was clipped by 3 bases and J by 8 bases, with 26 bases between them. DNA of the CDR3: TGTGCCAGCAGCTTTTTCCCGCGAGACAGTGCCCAATCCGATGAGCAGTTCTTC. This codes for CASSFFPRDSAQSDEQFF.

J is TRBJ2-7 and V is TRBV11-2; D might be TRBD2 (5 bases). The CDR3 runs to 14 residues. V was clipped by 0 bases and J by 3 bases, with 9 bases between them. Germline-derived CDR1 and CDR2 are SGHAT and FQNNGV. DNA of the CDR3: TGTGCCAGCAGCTTAGATGGCGGGCTCTACGAGCAGTACTTC. Protein: CASSLDGGLYEQYF.

The rearrangement joins TRBV6-1 to TRBJ1-1; the D is unclear. V dropped 2 bases and J dropped 2 bases, with 9 bases sitting between them. Germline loops: CDR1 MNHNS, CDR2 SASEGT. CDR3 length: 14 amino acids. The CDR3 nucleotides read TGTGCCAGCAGTGAACTTCGGGGAAACACTGAAGCTTTCTTT. It encodes CASSELRGNTEAFF.

The V and J genes are TRBV27 and TRBJ1-6; no definite D call. Trimming left V 3 bases short and J 6 bases short, with 9 bases between. Germline V gene data show CDR1 as MNHEY and CDR2 as SMNVEV (reference sequence). The CDR3 consists of 14 residues. The CDR3 region is CASSFWQVNSPLHF. The DNA of the CDR3 is TGTGCCAGCAGTTTTTGGCAGGTTAATTCACCCCTCCACTTT.